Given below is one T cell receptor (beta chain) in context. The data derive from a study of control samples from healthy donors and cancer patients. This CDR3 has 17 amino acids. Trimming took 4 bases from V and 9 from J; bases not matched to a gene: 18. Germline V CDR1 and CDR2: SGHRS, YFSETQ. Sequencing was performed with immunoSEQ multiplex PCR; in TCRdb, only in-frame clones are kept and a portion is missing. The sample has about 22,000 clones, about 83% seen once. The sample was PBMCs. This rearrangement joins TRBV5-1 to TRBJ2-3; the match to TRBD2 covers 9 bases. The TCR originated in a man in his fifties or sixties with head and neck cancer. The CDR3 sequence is CASSRGASSGSLQTQYF. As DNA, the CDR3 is TGCGCCAGCAGCCGTGGGGCAAGTAGCGGGAGCCTCCAGACGCAGTATTTT. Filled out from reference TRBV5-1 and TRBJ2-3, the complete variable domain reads KAGVTQTPRYLIKTRGQQVTLSCSPISGHRSVSWYQQTPGQGLQFLFEYFSETQRNKGNFPGRFSGRQFSNSRSEMNVSTLELGDSALYLCASSRGASSGSLQTQYFGPGTRLTVL.